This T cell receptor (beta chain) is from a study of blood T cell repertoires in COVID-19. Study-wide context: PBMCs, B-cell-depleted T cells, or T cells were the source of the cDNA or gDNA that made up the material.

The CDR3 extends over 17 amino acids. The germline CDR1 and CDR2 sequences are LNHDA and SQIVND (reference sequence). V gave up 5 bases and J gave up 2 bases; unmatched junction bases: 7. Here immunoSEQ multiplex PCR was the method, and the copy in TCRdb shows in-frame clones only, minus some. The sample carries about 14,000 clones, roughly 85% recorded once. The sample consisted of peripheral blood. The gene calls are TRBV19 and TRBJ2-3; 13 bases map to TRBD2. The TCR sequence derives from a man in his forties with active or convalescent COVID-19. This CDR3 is CASSLLGLAGDTDTQYF. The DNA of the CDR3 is TGTGCCAGTAGTCTCCTAGGACTAGCGGGGGACACAGATACGCAGTATTTT.